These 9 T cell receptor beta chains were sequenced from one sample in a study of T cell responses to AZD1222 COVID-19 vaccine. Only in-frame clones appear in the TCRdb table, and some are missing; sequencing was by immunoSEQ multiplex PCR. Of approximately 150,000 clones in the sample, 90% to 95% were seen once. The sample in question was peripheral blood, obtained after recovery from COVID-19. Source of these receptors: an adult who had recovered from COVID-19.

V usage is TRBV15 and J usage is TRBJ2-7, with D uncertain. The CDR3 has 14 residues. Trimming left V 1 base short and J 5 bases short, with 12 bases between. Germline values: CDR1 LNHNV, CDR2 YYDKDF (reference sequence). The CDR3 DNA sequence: TGTGCCACCAGCAGAGCATGGACCTCTCACGAGCAGTACTTC. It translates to CATSRAWTSHEQYF. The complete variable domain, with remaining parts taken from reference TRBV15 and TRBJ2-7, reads DAMVIQNPRYQVTQFGKPVTLSCSQTLNHNVMYWYQQKSSQAPKLLFHYYDKDFNNEADTPDNFQSRRPNTSFCFLDIRSPGLGDTAMYLCATSRAWTSHEQYFGPGTRLTVT.

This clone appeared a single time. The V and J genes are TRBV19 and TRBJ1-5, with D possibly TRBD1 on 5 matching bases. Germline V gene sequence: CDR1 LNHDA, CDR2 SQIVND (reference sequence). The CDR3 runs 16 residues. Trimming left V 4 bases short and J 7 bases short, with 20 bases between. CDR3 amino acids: CASSRSWGGRAQPQHF. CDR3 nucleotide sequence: TGTGCCAGTAGTAGGTCATGGGGCGGGCGGGCGCAGCCCCAGCATTTT.

The CDR3 nucleotides read TGTGCCAGTAGTCTCGGATACAGCAATCAGCCCCAGCATTTT. As protein: CASSLGYSNQPQHF. V and J are TRBV19 and TRBJ1-5; D is unclear. The CDR3 covers 14 residues. V was shortened by 5 bases and J by 1 base, with 9 bases between the two germline ends. CDR1 and CDR2 (germline): LNHDA, SQIVND (reference sequence).

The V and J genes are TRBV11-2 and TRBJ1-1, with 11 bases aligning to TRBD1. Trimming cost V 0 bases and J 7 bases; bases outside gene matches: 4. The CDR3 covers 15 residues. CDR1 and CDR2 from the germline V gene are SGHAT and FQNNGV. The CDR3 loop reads CASSLEPGQGGEAFF. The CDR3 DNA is TGTGCCAGCAGCTTAGAGCCGGGACAGGGGGGTGAAGCTTTCTTT.

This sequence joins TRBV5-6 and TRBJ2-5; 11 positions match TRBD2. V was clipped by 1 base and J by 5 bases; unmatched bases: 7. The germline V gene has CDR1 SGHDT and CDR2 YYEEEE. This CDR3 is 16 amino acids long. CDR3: CASSLLAGGPRETQYF. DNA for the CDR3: TGTGCCAGCAGCTTGTTAGCGGGAGGGCCTAGGGAGACCCAGTACTTC. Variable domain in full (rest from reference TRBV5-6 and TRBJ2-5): DAGVTQSPTHLIKTRGQQVTLRCSPKSGHDTVSWYQQALGQGPQFIFQYYEEEERQRGNFPDRFSGHQFPNYSSELNVNALLLGDSALYLCASSLLAGGPRETQYFGPGTRLLVL.

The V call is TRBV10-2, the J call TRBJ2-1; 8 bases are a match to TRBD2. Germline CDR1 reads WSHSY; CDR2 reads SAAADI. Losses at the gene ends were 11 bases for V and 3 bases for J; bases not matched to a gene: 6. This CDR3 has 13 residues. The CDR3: CAGAGGVYNEQFF. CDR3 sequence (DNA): TGCGCCGGCGCGGGGGGCGTCTACAATGAGCAGTTCTTC.

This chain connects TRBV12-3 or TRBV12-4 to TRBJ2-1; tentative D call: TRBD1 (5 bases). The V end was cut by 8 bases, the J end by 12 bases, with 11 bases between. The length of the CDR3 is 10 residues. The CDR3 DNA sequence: TGTGCCAGCGGAAGTGGGGCGCAGTTCTTC. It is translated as CASGSGAQFF.

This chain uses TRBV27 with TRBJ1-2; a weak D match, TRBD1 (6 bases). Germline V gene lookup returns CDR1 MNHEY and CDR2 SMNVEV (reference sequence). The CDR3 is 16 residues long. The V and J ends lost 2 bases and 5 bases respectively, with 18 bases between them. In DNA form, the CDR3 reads TGTGCCAGCAGTTTAAGAGTCGGGGGCTCCGCTTATGGCTACACCTTC. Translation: CASSLRVGGSAYGYTF.

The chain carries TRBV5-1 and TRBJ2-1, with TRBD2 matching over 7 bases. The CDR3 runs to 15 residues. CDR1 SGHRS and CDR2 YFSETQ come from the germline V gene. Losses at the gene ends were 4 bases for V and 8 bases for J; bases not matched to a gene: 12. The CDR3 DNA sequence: TGCGCCAGCAGCCCCCTAGCGGATGGCTTCTATGAGCAGTTCTTC. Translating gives CASSPLADGFYEQFF. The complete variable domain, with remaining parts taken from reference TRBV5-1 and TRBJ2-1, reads KAGVTQTPRYLIKTRGQQVTLSCSPISGHRSVSWYQQTPGQGLQFLFEYFSETQRNKGNFPGRFSGRQFSNSRSEMNVSTLELGDSALYLCASSPLADGFYEQFFGPGTRLTVL.